The 9 T cell receptor beta chains listed next were all sequenced from one sample in a study of PD-1 blockade in classical Hodgkin lymphoma. Profiling relied on immunoSEQ multiplex PCR, and the TCRdb table lists in-frame clones only, not all of them. In the table there are nearly 60,000 clones, around 93% of which are singletons. Relapse was seen in all patients after autologous stem cell transplantation, and brentuximab vedotin exposure was variable. This specimen consisted of peripheral blood mononuclear cells (PBMCs), obtained before the second cycle of nivolumab. All receptors derive from a human donor with classical Hodgkin lymphoma.

This sequence joins TRBV4-3 and TRBJ1-2, with 12 positions matching TRBD1. The CDR3 is made up of 17 amino acids. After removal of 0 bases from V and 7 bases from J, the junction contained 9 bases not matched to a gene. Germline-derived CDR1 and CDR2 are LGHNA and YSLEER. CDR3 DNA sequence: TGCGCCAGCAGCCAAGACTTAGGGACAGGGGGCCTAGGTGGCTACACCTTC. Amino acids: CASSQDLGTGGLGGYTF.

The chain employs TRBV5-4 and TRBJ2-3; 16 bases are shared with TRBD2. In germline, CDR1 is SGHNT, CDR2 YYREEE (reference sequence). The CDR3 loop spans 17 amino acids. The V segment lost 4 bases and the J segment 5 bases; nucleotides outside the gene matches: 7. The CDR3 DNA reads TGTGCCAGCAGCAGGGGACTAGCGGGAGGGCCGATAGATACGCAGTATTTT. The encoded protein is CASSRGLAGGPIDTQYF.

This chain joins TRBV7-9 and TRBJ2-1, with 9 positions matching TRBD1. V was pared by 5 bases and J by 7 bases, with 9 bases of the junction left unmatched. The CDR3 sequence is 15 residues long. CDR1 SEHNR and CDR2 FQNEAQ come from the germline V gene (reference sequence). The CDR3 is CASSHTGTGWNEQFF. CDR3 in DNA: TGTGCCAGCAGCCACACCGGGACAGGGTGGAATGAGCAGTTCTTC. Complete variable domain (other parts from reference TRBV7-9 and TRBJ2-1): DTGVSQNPRHKITKRGQNVTFRCDPISEHNRLYWYRQTLGQGPEFLTYFQNEAQLEKSRLLSDRFSAERPKGSFSTLEIQRTEQGDSAMYLCASSHTGTGWNEQFFGPGTRLTVL.

The chain carries TRBV4-2 and TRBJ2-3, with D perhaps matching TRBD1 or TRBD2 (11 bases each). Trimming cost V 4 bases and J 4 bases, with 21 bases left between them. CDR1 is LGHNA, CDR2 YNFKEQ, per germline. The CDR3 covers 17 residues. The CDR3 protein is CASSLRLAGQGADTQYF. CDR3 nucleotides: TGTGCCAGCAGCCTAAGACTAGCGGGACAGGGGGCAGATACGCAGTATTTT.

V and J are TRBV6-1 and TRBJ2-5; D is perhaps TRBD1 (5 bases). The V and J ends lost 6 bases and 4 bases respectively, with 15 bases between them. Germline V gene data show CDR1 as MNHNS and CDR2 as SASEGT. The CDR3 covers 14 residues. For the CDR3, the DNA is TGTGCCAGCAGAATCCAGGGTCGTGGAGAGACCCAGTACTTC. Its translation is CASRIQGRGETQYF.

This chain links TRBV5-1 with TRBJ2-1, with TRBD2 matching over 13 bases. J was trimmed by 8 bases and V by 4 bases; bases with no gene match: 6. The CDR3 covers 15 residues. Germline CDR1 SGHRS, CDR2 YFSETQ. CDR3 amino acids: CASSTGTSGIDEQFF. As DNA, the CDR3 is TGCGCCAGCAGCACCGGGACTAGCGGGATCGATGAGCAGTTCTTC. Variable domain in full (rest from reference TRBV5-1 and TRBJ2-1): KAGVTQTPRYLIKTRGQQVTLSCSPISGHRSVSWYQQTPGQGLQFLFEYFSETQRNKGNFPGRFSGRQFSNSRSEMNVSTLELGDSALYLCASSTGTSGIDEQFFGPGTRLTVL.

The V gene is TRBV5-4, the J gene TRBJ2-7, with a possible D match to TRBD2 (5 bases). The CDR3 consists of 12 residues. The V end lost 1 base, the J end lost 4 bases, and 6 bases lay between the germline ends. The germline CDR1 and CDR2 sequences are SGHNT and YYREEE (reference sequence). CDR3 in DNA: TGTGCCAGCAGCTTGTCGGGATACGAGCAGTACTTC. Translation gives CASSLSGYEQYF.

The V gene is TRBV11-2, the J gene TRBJ1-4; 10 bases align to TRBD1. This CDR3 contains 12 residues. Trimming took 5 bases from V and 14 from J; bases not matched to a gene: 5. CDR1 SGHAT and CDR2 FQNNGV come from the germline V gene. The CDR3 reads CASSPGTGVLFF. The CDR3 DNA follows: TGTGCCAGCAGCCCAGGGACAGGGGTCCTGTTTTTT.

The chain couples TRBV7-9 to TRBJ1-1; TRBD1 aligns across 7 bases. The CDR3 has 14 amino acids. Germline lookup yields CDR1 SEHNR and CDR2 FQNEAQ (reference sequence). With V trimmed by 5 bases and J by 6 bases, 9 bases remained unmatched. The CDR3 sequence is CASSHRTGWSEAFF. The CDR3 region has the DNA TGTGCCAGCAGCCACCGGACAGGTTGGTCTGAAGCTTTCTTT.